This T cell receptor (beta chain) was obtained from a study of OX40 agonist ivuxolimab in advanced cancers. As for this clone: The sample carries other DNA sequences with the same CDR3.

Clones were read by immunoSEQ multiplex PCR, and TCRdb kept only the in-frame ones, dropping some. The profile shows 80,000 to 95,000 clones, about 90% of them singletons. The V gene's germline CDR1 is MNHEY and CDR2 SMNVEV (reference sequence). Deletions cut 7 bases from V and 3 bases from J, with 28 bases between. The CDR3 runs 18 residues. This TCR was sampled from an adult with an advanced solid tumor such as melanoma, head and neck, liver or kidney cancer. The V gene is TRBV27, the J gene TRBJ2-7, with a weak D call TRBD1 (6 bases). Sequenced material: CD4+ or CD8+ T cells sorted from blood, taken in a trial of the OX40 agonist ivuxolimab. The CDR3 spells CASTNYAAGTGKFYEQYF. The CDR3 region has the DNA TGTGCCAGCACAAACTACGCGGCCGGAACAGGGAAGTTCTACGAGCAGTACTTC.